One and the same sample provided the 29 T cell receptor beta chains below, sequenced in a study of CD8 T cells in Susac syndrome. With random hexamers, reverse transcription was performed on roughly 0.5 to 1 ug of RNA. TCRdb reprocessed the immunoSEQ multiplex PCR reads with MiXCR, giving one entry per CDR3 protein. The table shows roughly 180,000 distinct CDR3 sequences, with around 94% occurring only once. Sequenced input: CD4+ T cells from PBMCs. The receptors derive from a human donor in good health.

The chain recombines TRBV30 with TRBJ1-1, with 7 nucleotides matching TRBD1. The CDR3 extends over 13 amino acids. V lost 2 bases, J lost 6 bases, and 6 bases stayed unmatched. The germline V gene has CDR1 GTSNPN and CDR2 SVGIG (reference sequence). The CDR3 spells CAWSRQGVAEAFF. The CDR3 coding sequence is TGTGCCTGGAGTAGGCAGGGGGTGGCTGAAGCTTTCTTT.

The gene calls are TRBV20-1 and TRBJ1-1; D possibly corresponds to TRBD1 (5 bases). V was cut by 6 bases and J by 2 bases, with 13 bases left in between. CDR1 DFQATT and CDR2 SNEGSKA come from the germline V gene (reference sequence). This CDR3 is 13 amino acids long. In nucleotides, the CDR3 is TGCAGTGCCCCCCCAGGGTTCAACACTGAAGCTTTCTTT. It specifies CSAPPGFNTEAFF.

The CDR3 region has the DNA TGCAGTGCTAGGGCAGGGTTCGATGAGCAGTTCTTC. Translated: CSARAGFDEQFF. V usage is TRBV20-1 and J usage is TRBJ2-1, with a weak D call TRBD1 (5 bases). V lost 3 bases to trimming and J lost 8 bases, with 11 bases between them. The CDR3 runs to 12 residues. CDR1 and CDR2 from the germline V gene are DFQATT and SNEGSKA (reference sequence).

The chain employs TRBV12-3 or TRBV12-4 and TRBJ1-5, with D hard to call. With 8 bases removed from V and 5 bases from J, the gap between germline ends came to 16 bases. The CDR3 sequence is 14 residues long. The DNA for the CDR3 is TGTGCCAGCGCACCCATAGGCACCCATCAGCCCCAGCATTTT. Protein: CASAPIGTHQPQHF.

The gene calls are TRBV29-1 and TRBJ2-3; the match to TRBD1 covers 7 bases. CDR1 is SQVTM, CDR2 ANQGSEA, per germline. The CDR3 sequence is 16 residues long. Trimming cost V 4 bases and J 0 bases; bases outside gene matches: 10. The CDR3 DNA sequence: TGCAGCGTTGGGGCCCCGAGGGGACAGAGCACAGATACGCAGTATTTT. This encodes CSVGAPRGQSTDTQYF.

This clonotype appeared a single time. The J gene is TRBJ2-1, the V gene TRBV9; 15 positions match TRBD2. The V and J ends lost 0 bases and 2 bases, in that order; junction bases with no gene match: 0. In germline, CDR1 is SGDLS, CDR2 YYNGEE. The CDR3 totals 17 residues. The CDR3 sequence: CASSVGTSGGAYNEQFF. CDR3 in DNA: TGTGCCAGCAGCGTAGGGACTAGCGGGGGGGCCTACAATGAGCAGTTCTTC.

V gene TRBV7-2 combines with J gene TRBJ2-1; D is perhaps TRBD1 (5 bases). V was clipped by 0 bases and J by 15 bases, with 15 bases between them. CDR3 length: 13 residues. The germline CDR1 and CDR2 sequences are SGHTA and FQGNSA. This CDR3 reads CASSLAWGYLPFF. In nucleotides, the CDR3 is TGTGCCAGCAGCTTAGCGTGGGGCTACCTACCGTTCTTC.

The rearrangement links TRBV2 to TRBJ2-7; weak D call: TRBD1 (6 bases). Germline CDR1 and CDR2: SNHLY and FYNNEI. The length of the CDR3 is 13 residues. V was shortened by 8 bases and J by 0 bases, with 11 bases between the two germline ends. In DNA, the CDR3 is TGTGCCAGCGCAGGGGCAAACTCCTACGAGCAGTACTTC. Translating it yields CASAGANSYEQYF.

This chain links TRBV5-4 with TRBJ2-1; the match to TRBD2 covers 10 bases. This CDR3 has 15 amino acids. Trimming took 0 bases from V and 7 from J; bases not matched to a gene: 4. In germline, CDR1 is SGHNT, CDR2 YYREEE (reference sequence). CDR3 sequence reads: CASSLEISGGNEQFF. The CDR3 DNA sequence: TGTGCCAGCAGCTTGGAGATTAGCGGGGGGAATGAGCAGTTCTTC.

This chain joins TRBV7-9 and TRBJ2-1; no reliable D call. Trimming took off 1 base at V and 2 bases at J, with 9 bases between the two ends. CDR1 and CDR2 (germline): SEHNR, FQNEAQ (reference sequence). The CDR3 sequence is 15 residues long. CDR3 coding DNA: TGTGCCAGCAGCTTAGAAGGTAGTGCCTACAATGAGCAGTTCTTC. This sequence encodes CASSLEGSAYNEQFF.

The chain has TRBV29-1 and TRBJ1-5; D uncertain. This CDR3 contains 13 residues. Germline V lookup: CDR1 SQVTM, CDR2 ANQGSEA. Trimming left V 4 bases short and J 3 bases short, with 10 bases between. In DNA, the CDR3 is TGCAGCGTTGGTTCCAACCCCAATCAGCCCCAGCATTTT. Its translation is CSVGSNPNQPQHF. The full variable domain, with the rest looked up from reference TRBV29-1 and TRBJ1-5, is SAVISQKPSRDICQRGTSLTIQCQVDSQVTMMFWYRQQPGQSLTLIATANQGSEATYESGFVIDKFPISRPNLTFSTLTVSNMSPEDSSIYLCSVGSNPNQPQHFGDGTRLSIL.

The chain employs TRBV30 and TRBJ1-1; D is possibly TRBD1 (5 bases). V was cut by 8 bases and J by 0 bases, with 13 bases left in between. The germline gives CDR1 GTSNPN, CDR2 SVGIG (reference sequence). The CDR3 loop spans 13 amino acids. Written as DNA, the CDR3 is TGTGCCGCCAAGTCAGGGATGAACACTGAAGCTTTCTTT. Translation gives CAAKSGMNTEAFF.

The chain links TRBV28 to TRBJ1-1; weak D call: TRBD1 (5 bases). V gave up 7 bases and J gave up 5 bases, with 11 bases separating them. The germline gives CDR1 MDHEN, CDR2 SYDVKM. CDR3 length: 12 residues. The chain's CDR3 is CASTRDLTEAFF. The CDR3, as DNA: TGTGCCAGCACCCGGGACTTAACTGAAGCTTTCTTT.

The table lists this clonotype with a count of one. The chain joins TRBV4-3 to TRBJ1-2, with D perhaps matching TRBD1 (6 bases). The CDR3 loop spans 15 amino acids. The V end was cut by 0 bases, the J end by 4 bases, with 12 bases between. The germline V gene has CDR1 LGHNA and CDR2 YSLEER. The CDR3 region has the DNA TGCGCCAGCAGCCAAGATCAGGGGCGCGGCTATGGCTACACCTTC. The encoded protein is CASSQDQGRGYGYTF.

This clonotype was detected only once. The chain uses TRBV3-1 and TRBJ2-6, with D unresolved. The germline V and J ends were trimmed by 4 bases and 11 bases, with 21 bases remaining between them. The CDR3 sequence is 16 residues long. Germline values: CDR1 LGHDT, CDR2 YNNKEL (reference sequence). CDR3 loop: CASSPETSALKHVLTF. CDR3 nucleotide sequence: TGTGCCAGCAGCCCAGAGACATCGGCTTTGAAGCACGTCCTGACTTTC.

V gene TRBV20-1 combines with J gene TRBJ2-1; 16 positions match TRBD2. The CDR3 consists of 14 residues. Germline values: CDR1 DFQATT, CDR2 SNEGSKA (reference sequence). V trimming: 3 bases; J trimming: 8 bases; junction bases outside the gene matches: 1. The CDR3 bases are TGCAGTGCTAGGGGACTAGCGGGGGGGGATGAGCAGTTCTTC. Amino acid sequence: CSARGLAGGDEQFF.

The count of this clonotype is one. The DNA of the CDR3 is TGCAGCGTTTTAGAGCTGAGGGCTTTCTTT. Translation gives CSVLELRAFF. V usage is TRBV29-1 and J usage is TRBJ1-1; D is unresolved. Trimming took off 5 bases at V and 11 bases at J, with 12 bases between the two ends. The CDR3 sequence is 10 residues long. From germline, CDR1 is SQVTM and CDR2 ANQGSEA. The entire variable domain, with the rest obtained from reference TRBV29-1 and TRBJ1-1, is as follows: SAVISQKPSRDICQRGTSLTIQCQVDSQVTMMFWYRQQPGQSLTLIATANQGSEATYESGFVIDKFPISRPNLTFSTLTVSNMSPEDSSIYLCSVLELRAFFGQGTRLTVV.

CDR3 coding DNA: TGCGCCAGCAGCCAAGACCAGGCCCGGGGCTATGGCTACACCTTC. It is translated as CASSQDQARGYGYTF. The rearrangement links TRBV4-3 to TRBJ1-2; D is uncertain. Germline values: CDR1 LGHNA, CDR2 YSLEER. V was shortened by 0 bases and J by 4 bases, with 12 bases between the two germline ends. This CDR3 is built from 15 residues.

The chain has TRBV7-8 and TRBJ1-6; unclear D gene. CDR1 is SGHVS and CDR2 is FQNEAQ in the germline V gene. With 5 bases removed from V and 6 bases from J, the gap between germline ends came to 8 bases. This CDR3 spans 13 amino acids. The CDR3 sequence: CASSLPRNSPLHF. The CDR3 nucleotides are TGTGCCAGCAGCCTTCCGCGTAATTCACCCCTCCACTTT.

The CDR3 sequence is CAWSQEQGEMNTEAFF. The CDR3 nucleotides are TGTGCCTGGTCTCAGGAACAGGGGGAGATGAACACTGAAGCTTTCTTT. The chain has TRBV30 and TRBJ1-1; 8 bases align to TRBD1. Looked up from germline, CDR1 is GTSNPN and CDR2 is SVGIG (reference sequence). The CDR3 is 16 residues long. The ends lost 5 bases at V and 0 bases at J; junction bases unmatched: 11.

J is TRBJ2-2 and V is TRBV30; 13 nucleotides agree with TRBD2. With V trimmed by 3 bases and J by 6 bases, 4 bases remained unmatched. The CDR3 contains 15 residues. Germline CDR1 is GTSNPN and CDR2 is SVGIG (reference sequence). CDR3: CAWRTGLAGSGELFF. The CDR3 DNA sequence: TGTGCCTGGAGGACGGGACTAGCGGGGTCCGGGGAGCTGTTTTTT.

The V gene is TRBV7-9, the J gene TRBJ2-1, with a weak D call TRBD1 (5 bases). Germline V lookup: CDR1 SEHNR, CDR2 FQNEAQ (reference sequence). This CDR3 contains 16 residues. Trimming cost V 2 bases and J 7 bases, with 18 bases left between them. The CDR3 spells CASSLSSQAKGNEQFF. In nucleotides, the CDR3 is TGTGCCAGCAGCTTATCATCACAGGCCAAGGGTAATGAGCAGTTCTTC.

This chain connects TRBV12-3 or TRBV12-4 to TRBJ2-3; D assignment may be TRBD1 or TRBD2 (5 bases each). This CDR3 has 15 residues. The V end lost 0 bases, the J end lost 2 bases, and 9 bases lay between the germline ends. The CDR3 bases are TGTGCCAGCAGTTTAGCGGGGGTGGCCACAGATACGCAGTATTTT. Its translation is CASSLAGVATDTQYF.

The chain links TRBV5-1 to TRBJ2-1; tentative D call: TRBD1 (6 bases). CDR3 length equals 16 residues. The germline V gene encodes CDR1 SGHRS and CDR2 YFSETQ. V was shortened by 4 bases and J by 1 base, with 15 bases between the two germline ends. The CDR3 region has the DNA TGCGCCAGCAGCCTCAGCTGGACAGATTCCTACAATGAGCAGTTCTTC. This translates into CASSLSWTDSYNEQFF.

V usage is TRBV2 and J usage is TRBJ1-1; D unclear. Trimming removed 6 bases from V and 1 base from J, with 6 bases in between. This CDR3 has 12 amino acids. The germline V gene encodes CDR1 SNHLY and CDR2 FYNNEI. DNA for the CDR3: TGTGCCAGCAGGCCGGGGAACACTGAAGCTTTCTTT. Translating it yields CASRPGNTEAFF. Combining the CDR3 with reference TRBV2 and TRBJ1-1 gives the whole variable domain EPEVTQTPSHQVTQMGQEVILRCVPISNHLYFYWYRQILGQKVEFLVSFYNNEISEKSEIFDDQFSVERPDGSNFTLKIRSTKLEDSAMYFCASRPGNTEAFFGQGTRLTVV.

The V gene is TRBV10-3, the J gene TRBJ2-7; no reliable D call. CDR1 ENHRY and CDR2 SYGVKD come from the germline V gene. V gave up 3 bases and J gave up 1 base, with 10 bases separating them. This CDR3 is 14 amino acids long. This chain's CDR3 is CAISDRLRSYEQYF. The CDR3 coding sequence is TGTGCCATCAGTGACCGACTGAGATCCTACGAGCAGTACTTC.

Here the CDR3 DNA reads TGTGCCAGCAGTGGCGGGGGAGGCACAGATACGCAGTATTTT. Residues: CASSGGGGTDTQYF. V gene TRBV28 combines with J gene TRBJ2-3; 7 positions agree with TRBD2. The CDR3 is 14 residues long. Germline loops: CDR1 MDHEN, CDR2 SYDVKM. Trimming took 5 bases from V and 1 from J; bases not matched to a gene: 3.

The chain links TRBV19 to TRBJ2-1; weak D call: TRBD2 (5 bases). The CDR3 contains 15 residues. Germline CDR1 reads LNHDA; CDR2 reads SQIVND (reference sequence). The ends were cut back, 4 bases at V and 0 bases at J, with 10 bases in the middle. The CDR3 reads CASSTSGNSYNEQFF. CDR3 sequence (DNA): TGTGCCAGTAGTACATCCGGGAACTCCTACAATGAGCAGTTCTTC.

This sequence joins TRBV12-3 or TRBV12-4 and TRBJ1-2; unclear D gene. The CDR3 runs to 12 residues. V was pared by 3 bases and J by 2 bases, with 4 bases between. CDR3 bases: TGTGCCAGCAGTTTTGGAAACTATGGCTACACCTTC. This gives the protein CASSFGNYGYTF.